One T cell receptor beta chain is described in this entry. The sample holds one count of this clone. Its target antigen remains unknown. Base qualities are not at hand, and no much larger clone is one base apart. The data stem from a study of cytomegalovirus exposure and HLA in healthy donors (dated by TCRdb to between 2016 and 2019). Background on the whole study: According to an earlier analysis of several hundred of the donors, about 190 million T cells yielded approximately 120 million unique TCR beta sequences and around 280 Gb of sequence data. Roughly 300 gigabases of sequencing data and approximately 85 million unique TCR sequences were included in an early release covering over 600 HLA-typed donors. Of the roughly 390 genotyped donors, approximately 80% fell in the genetic ancestry cluster associated with self-reported Caucasian donors. The study was designed to test whether signatures of past pathogen exposure could be identified by cataloging public T cell receptors. Using immunosequencing, the study profiled T cell repertoires from fewer than 850 subjects and related those repertoires to cytomegalovirus serostatus. A separate validation cohort of approximately 120 different subjects was used in addition to the roughly 640-subject first cohort. The study combined high-throughput TCR immunosequencing, statistical association of individual TCRs with disease status, and machine learning to predict cytomegalovirus infection status. To study patterns of TCR occurrence, a later analysis re-analyzed previously published TCR beta repertoires from around 670 donors and added high-resolution HLA genotyping. In the later analysis, no new phenotypic data were used to find candidate immune exposures; instead, reliance was placed on TCR beta sequences and their occurrence across donors. In an earlier analysis of 500 to 650 of the donors, high-throughput TCR beta sequencing was used to judge whether each TCR beta V gene segment behaved as functional or pseudogenic. Donor age, sex, ethnicity and CMV serostatus were collected together with the repertoire data. A later genetic analysis used genome-wide SNP genotypes for about three fifths of the roughly 700 donors, treating that subset as a discovery cohort. Every repertoire in the discovery cohort had been generated on one and the same sequencing platform. Class I and class II HLA loci were covered by the typing at four-digit resolution. Typing coverage varied by locus: about 629-630 donors for A, B, C, DRB1 and DQB1; roughly 500 for DQA1; over 600 for DPA1; approximately 450 for DPB1. Four or five DR-DQ haplotypes were handled as single units for association and clustering, since linkage in the cohort was strong. Among a few hundred genotyped donors of the cohort, an average of roughly 240,000 unique TCR beta nucleotide sequences were sequenced per donor, around 20% of them non-productive. Beyond this particular receptor, the publication reports: Immune exposure information for the cohort was limited to CMV serostatus. A later analysis found that most CMV-associated TCR beta chains appeared HLA-restricted, with HLA associations seemingly driven largely by CMV exposure. Sequencing depth was assumed to be roughly uniform across donors in the presence/absence analyses, though that assumption may not hold. A group of highly shared sequence variants was considered likely to be a technical artifact of the sequencing pipeline. When HLA alleles, especially DR and DQ, strongly co-occurred, TCR associations were difficult to assign to individual alleles. Because some donors lacked HLA typing at each locus, the association tests relied only on the typed subset. An association between a missense DCLRE1C variant and V-gene and J-gene trimming of TCR beta chains was found in a later genetic analysis and replicated in an independent cohort. In this cohort, only TCR beta chains were sequenced, and detectable features were limited by the absence of alpha or paired-chain data. In a later analysis, TCR association rates were found to vary across HLA loci, with the most associated TCRs seen for DRB1 alleles and the fewest for HLA-C alleles. According to the authors, the approach could potentially be generalized to other disease states and immunological phenotypes. In the study, roughly 160 TCR beta chains were listed as associated with cytomegalovirus. A later analysis found that HLA-associated TCR beta chains were more clonally expanded and had lower generation probabilities than equally common non-associated chains. According to a later genetic analysis, donors in an Asian-associated ancestry cluster had fewer N-insertions in productive TCRs than the approximately 700-donor mean. Because counts were too low, about 18 rarely observed V segments, including chromosome 9 orphons, were left out of the earlier analysis of roughly 600 of the donors. An earlier analysis of several hundred of the donors showed that most TCR beta V segments appeared in productive rearrangements either about 87% or about 30% of the time, which broadly matched IMGT annotations. Three of the identified cytomegalovirus-associated TCR beta chains were confirmed in vitro to be specific for cytomegalovirus antigens. Most TCR sequences were observed very rarely across donors, whereas some public TCRs were present in many individuals. Specific HLA alleles were associated with 16,951 TCR beta sequences at a false discovery rate of 0.05 in a later analysis. A further reported finding was that TCR beta sequences accurately predicted the HLA-A and HLA-B alleles for most subjects in the first cohort. Correlated functional status among segregating V segments might reflect linkage disequilibrium, but an unknown experimental factor could not be ruled out. Cytomegalovirus status was reported to be diagnosed by the classifier with high specificity and sensitivity in both the original and validation cohorts. Because the 87-base-pair reads could not distinguish some IMGT-functional V segments, including TRBV6-2 and TRBV6-3, those segments were excluded. A later analysis reported that several top co-occurrence clusters appeared linked to parvovirus B19, influenza, CMV and Epstein-Barr virus.

The library relied on the immunoSEQ multiplex PCR assay. The multiplex PCR relied on a mix of 60 forward primers for TCR Vbeta segments and 13 reverse primers for TCR Jbeta segments. The CDR3 region of rearranged TCR beta genes was amplified from genomic DNA with a multiplex PCR assay. The amplified TCR beta libraries were sequenced on the Illumina HiSeq System as 87-base-pair reads. In the authors' own workflow: A later analysis tallied approximately 87 million unique TCR beta chains across the 650 to 750 repertoires, and approximately 12 million of those chains were shared by two or more donors. To remove PCR and sequencing errors, raw reads were error-corrected and collapsed into unique sequences using a nearest-neighbor algorithm that merged closely related sequences. CDR3 sequences were aligned to IMGT reference sequences to assign V, D and J gene segments. Each retained sequence needed at least a six-nucleotide match to both a V gene segment and a J gene segment. A rearrangement counted as productive if the CDR3 had no stop codons and remained in frame with V and J, and every other rearrangement counted as non-productive. Following IMGT convention, CDR3 was defined as the stretch from the second conserved V-encoded cysteine up to the conserved J-encoded phenylalanine. Sequences without an unambiguous match to a single V gene segment were excluded from the earlier analysis of almost 600 of the donors. In an earlier analysis of around 590 of the donors, a V segment was called functional when productive rearrangements were above 56.7%, and segregating when the standard deviation between donors exceeded 5%. A statistical classification framework was built for diagnosing cytomegalovirus status from the catalog of TCR beta chain sequences. In a later analysis, TCR nucleotide sequences were compared against IMGT/GENE-DB human TR gene sequences so that V and J genes could be assigned. In a later analysis, CDR3 sequences and most-parsimonious VDJ recombination scenarios were assigned using the TCRdist pipeline. A later analysis defined each TCR beta chain by its CDR3 amino acid sequence plus V-gene family, and excluded reads lacking a unique V-gene family. To address suspected cross-contamination and a sequencing artifact, a later analysis removed roughly 640 highly shared, low-generation-probability nucleotide sequences. In a later analysis, a clonal expansion index for each public chain was calculated from normalized within-repertoire ranks of inferred template counts. Generation probabilities in a later analysis came from a VDJ recombination model fitted to out-of-frame rearrangements, and those results were checked against IGoR. In a later analysis, TCR-TCR, TCR-HLA and TCR-CMV co-occurrence was scored with hypergeometric tests, and a repertoire-size bias correction was applied to TCR pairs. In a later analysis, false discovery rates were estimated by permuting HLA or CMV assignments 20 times. A later analysis grouped co-occurring TCRs with DBSCAN, adding TCRdist sequence similarity when clustering within HLA-allele-positive subsets. Repertoires with fewer than 30,000 or more than 120,000 public chains were left out of co-occurrence clustering, as were five repertoires with anomalous nucleotide sharing. TCRdb carries this immuneACCESS record with in-frame sequences only. Its versions omit some clonotypes, under half of them owing to an unresolved V gene in the studies checked, with the rest unexplained. The V and J calls and clone size were taken over from that table, and D and trimming were inferred from the DNA. Across this sample there are some 63,000 clones, with about four fifths seen only once. Clones ranked in the top ten supply approximately 3.9% of the sample.

The cohort comprised more than 550 healthy bone marrow donors. All cohort members were sampled while nominally healthy, although unrecorded immune exposures were likely present. The donor was CMV seronegative and belonged to the group of roughly 330 seronegative cohort members. Each donor provided a peripheral blood sample, and peripheral blood mononuclear cells were used for TCR beta sequencing. Genomic DNA extraction from the blood cell samples was performed with the Qiagen DNeasy Blood Extraction Kit. The CDR3 runs 17 amino acids, cysteine and phenylalanine included. Of the read, only the CDR3 DNA is kept; its 51 bases are in frame from base 1. At the junction V is shortened by 0 bases and J by 0 bases, with 12 bases in between. CDR1 and CDR2 were assigned from the germline V gene (reference sequence) as SGHNT and YYREEE.

The V and J genes are TRBV5-4 and TRBJ2-2; a tentative D match to TRBD1 spans 6 bases. This clonotype was obtained from a woman aged 40 to 50 in good health and CMV-seronegative. The specimen sequenced was PBMCs. The CDR3 has the sequence CASSLVRGSTNTGELFF. The DNA sequence is TGTGCCAGCAGCTTGGTCAGGGGAAGTACGAACACCGGGGAGCTGTTTTTT. When the CDR3 is completed using the reference TRBV5-4 and TRBJ2-2 genes on either side, the full variable domain is ETGVTQSPTHLIKTRGQQVTLRCSSQSGHNTVSWYQQALGQGPQFIFQYYREEENGRGNFPPRFSGLQFPNYSSELNVNALELDDSALYLCASSLVRGSTNTGELFFGEGSRLTVL.